This passage covers 23 T cell receptor beta chains from one sample sequenced in a study of radiotherapy plus CTLA-4 blockade in lung cancer. Here immunoSEQ multiplex PCR was the method, and the copy in TCRdb shows in-frame clones only, minus some. The table shows 80,000 to 95,000 clones, with under 85% occurring only once. The sample consisted of peripheral blood, taken from a patient treated with radiotherapy plus ipilimumab. The receptors originated from a human donor with non-small cell lung cancer who had stable disease on radiotherapy plus ipilimumab.

The chain combines TRBV7-9 with TRBJ2-5; 10 bases are a match to TRBD2. The V gene's germline CDR1 is SEHNR and CDR2 FQNEAQ (reference sequence). V lost 5 bases and J lost 3; bases outside the gene matches: 6. The CDR3 runs to 15 residues. The CDR3 protein is CASSPLAGAEETQYF. The CDR3, as DNA: TGTGCCAGCAGCCCCCTAGCGGGGGCAGAAGAGACCCAGTACTTC. The full variable domain, rest sourced from reference TRBV7-9 and TRBJ2-5, is DTGVSQNPRHKITKRGQNVTFRCDPISEHNRLYWYRQTLGQGPEFLTYFQNEAQLEKSRLLSDRFSAERPKGSFSTLEIQRTEQGDSAMYLCASSPLAGAEETQYFGPGTRLLVL.

The chain links TRBV6-5 to TRBJ2-7; D perhaps matches TRBD2 (5 bases). CDR3 length: 16 residues. CDR1 and CDR2 from the germline V gene are MNHEY and SVGAGI. V was shortened by 0 bases and J by 6 bases, with 18 bases between the two germline ends. The CDR3: CASSYSSGPQRREQYF. The CDR3 nucleotides are TGTGCCAGCAGTTACTCGAGCGGACCTCAACGTCGCGAGCAGTACTTC.

The CDR3 protein is CASSLDPTVIGGTF. In nucleotides, the CDR3 is TGTGCCAGCAGCTTGGATCCTACGGTTATTGGGGGCACCTTC. The rearrangement joins TRBV11-2 to TRBJ1-2, with a possible D match to TRBD1 (5 bases). V dropped 3 bases and J dropped 13 bases, with 21 bases sitting between them. This CDR3 has 14 residues. Germline assignment: CDR1 SGHAT and CDR2 FQNNGV.

The chain links TRBV7-9 to TRBJ2-5, with a possible D match to TRBD1 (7 bases). This CDR3 contains 14 residues. Germline CDR1 and CDR2: SEHNR and FQNEAQ (reference sequence). V lost 6 bases, J lost 4 bases, and 15 bases lay in between. The CDR3 DNA reads as TGTGCCAGCAGACCTGTCAGGGGGGCAGAGACCCAGTACTTC. It codes for CASRPVRGAETQYF.

This clone appeared once. The DNA of the CDR3 is TGTGCCAGCAGCTACCAGCCAGATACGCAGTATTTT. Translated, it gives CASSYQPDTQYF. The chain recombines TRBV7-6 with TRBJ2-3, with no clear D. There are 12 residues in the CDR3. The ends were cut back, 4 bases at V and 4 bases at J, with 6 bases in the middle. Germline V gives CDR1 SGHVS, CDR2 FNYEAQ. The variable domain in full, with the rest retrieved from reference TRBV7-6 and TRBJ2-3, is GAGVSQSPRYKVTKRGQDVALRCDPISGHVSLYWYRQALGQGPEFLTYFNYEAQQDKSGLPNDRFSAERPEGSISTLTIQRTEQRDSAMYRCASSYQPDTQYFGPGTRLTVL.

V gene TRBV18 combines with J gene TRBJ2-5, with 9 bases that match TRBD1. The germline V gene has CDR1 KGHSH and CDR2 LQKENI. The CDR3 sequence is 13 residues long. With 5 bases clipped from V and 5 bases from J, the junction kept 3 bases outside the gene matches. CDR3 nucleotides: TGTGCCAGCTCATACAGGGGGCAGGAGACCCAGTACTTC. This gives the protein CASSYRGQETQYF.

The chain joins TRBV2 to TRBJ2-7; 8 bases map to TRBD2. The CDR3 contains 14 residues. The junction had 5 bases not matched to a gene; V was cut back by 5 bases and J by 2 bases. Germline values: CDR1 SNHLY, CDR2 FYNNEI. Here the CDR3 DNA reads TGTGCCAGCAGTAGAGAACTAGCGGCCTACGAGCAGTACTTC. As protein: CASSRELAAYEQYF.

The J gene is TRBJ1-5, the V gene TRBV6-1; tentative D call: TRBD1 (5 bases). This CDR3 is built from 13 residues. Germline CDR1 MNHNS, CDR2 SASEGT. Deletions cut 6 bases from V and 0 bases from J, with 6 bases between. The CDR3 spells CASRTVSNQPQHF. As DNA, the CDR3 is TGTGCCAGCAGGACAGTTAGCAATCAGCCCCAGCATTTT.

The table lists this clone with a count of one. The chain recombines TRBV30 with TRBJ2-7; D is unresolved. The V gene's germline CDR1 is GTSNPN and CDR2 SVGIG (reference sequence). The CDR3 sequence is 12 residues long. The V and J ends lost 4 bases and 0 bases respectively, with 7 bases between them. In DNA, the CDR3 is TGTGCCTGGAAGGTTAGCTCCTACGAGCAGTACTTC. It specifies CAWKVSSYEQYF.

This clone was counted once. The CDR3 spells CASSQPGGGGAERETQYF. The CDR3, as DNA: TGCGCCAGCAGCCAACCTGGGGGCGGGGGGGCCGAGAGAGAGACCCAGTACTTC. V and J are TRBV4-1 and TRBJ2-5, with 9 bases identical to TRBD2. The CDR3 spans 18 residues. V lost 2 bases, J lost 4 bases, and 14 bases stayed unmatched. Germline assignment: CDR1 MGHRA and CDR2 YSYEKL.

The gene calls are TRBV7-9 and TRBJ2-5; 11 bases align to TRBD1. The V gene end was trimmed by 2 bases and the J gene end by 5 bases; junction bases not matched to a gene: 7. The germline gives CDR1 SEHNR, CDR2 FQNEAQ (reference sequence). This CDR3 contains 16 residues. The CDR3 region is CASSLTGQGAWETQYF. The CDR3 bases are TGTGCCAGCAGCTTAACTGGACAGGGGGCCTGGGAGACCCAGTACTTC.

The V gene is TRBV18, the J gene TRBJ2-1; 11 positions match TRBD2. V was pared by 1 base and J by 10 bases, with 6 bases of the junction left unmatched. The length of the CDR3 is 15 residues. Per the germline V gene, CDR1 is KGHSH and CDR2 is LQKENI. The CDR3 is CASSPQTSGAIEQFF. The DNA for the CDR3 is TGTGCCAGCTCACCACAGACTAGCGGGGCCATAGAGCAGTTCTTC.

The sample holds a few counts of this clone. The rearrangement uses TRBV19 and TRBJ2-2; TRBD2 matches 14 bases. Germline loops: CDR1 LNHDA, CDR2 SQIVND (reference sequence). CDR3 length: 17 residues. Trimming cost V 3 bases and J 7 bases; bases outside gene matches: 7. CDR3 sequence (DNA): TGTGCCAGTAGTATGGAGACTAGCGGGAGGGCCAACGGGGAGCTGTTTTTT. Translating it yields CASSMETSGRANGELFF. Together with reference TRBV19 and TRBJ2-2, the CDR3 gives the full variable domain: DGGITQSPKYLFRKEGQNVTLSCEQNLNHDAMYWYRQDPGQGLRLIYYSQIVNDFQKGDIAEGYSVSREKKESFPLTVTSAQKNPTAFYLCASSMETSGRANGELFFGEGSRLTVL.

The rearrangement joins TRBV9 to TRBJ1-2; TRBD1 is a possible D gene (6 bases). CDR1 is SGDLS, CDR2 YYNGEE, per germline. Trimming pared 0 bases from V and 0 bases from J, leaving 18 bases between. The CDR3 spans 18 residues. CDR3 in amino acids: CASSVDRDKDLPNYGYTF. The DNA of the CDR3 is TGTGCCAGCAGCGTAGACCGGGACAAAGACTTACCTAACTATGGCTACACCTTC.

This rearrangement joins TRBV18 to TRBJ1-2, with TRBD1 matching over 8 bases. In germline, CDR1 is KGHSH, CDR2 LQKENI. This CDR3 contains 15 residues. V gave up 3 bases and J gave up 3 bases; unmatched junction bases: 6. CDR3 DNA sequence: TGTGCCAGCTCACCTCTGGACAGGGCCGACTATGGCTACACCTTC. Its translation: CASSPLDRADYGYTF.

The chain combines TRBV5-1 with TRBJ2-7; 8 bases fit TRBD1. CDR1 SGHRS and CDR2 YFSETQ come from the germline V gene. Unmatched junction bases numbered 6, after V lost 1 base and J lost 3 bases. The CDR3 loop spans 15 amino acids. The chain's CDR3 is CASSLRGGQDYEQYF. In DNA, the CDR3 is TGCGCCAGCAGCTTGAGAGGGGGACAGGACTACGAGCAGTACTTC.

The J gene is TRBJ2-2, the V gene TRBV7-7, with D unclear. The CDR3 sequence is 14 residues long. Germline-derived CDR1 and CDR2 are SSHAT and FNYEAQ (reference sequence). The V and J ends lost 1 base and 6 bases respectively, with 9 bases between them. CDR3 loop: CASSLGPASGELFF. The CDR3 DNA sequence: TGTGCCAGCAGCTTAGGTCCTGCTTCCGGGGAGCTGTTTTTT.

This clone was detected only once. This chain uses TRBV7-2 with TRBJ1-1; possible D gene TRBD1, 6 bases. The length of the CDR3 is 16 residues. The V gene's germline CDR1 is SGHTA and CDR2 FQGNSA. V was trimmed by 0 bases and J by 1 base, leaving 12 bases between them. The CDR3 reads CASSLAGQRRNTEAFF. CDR3 bases: TGTGCCAGCAGCTTAGCTGGACAGAGGAGGAACACTGAAGCTTTCTTT.

The CDR3 protein is CASSLEQSYEQYF. The CDR3 nucleotides are TGCGCCAGCAGCTTGGAACAGTCTTACGAGCAGTACTTC. The chain joins TRBV5-1 to TRBJ2-5, with D unresolved. With the DNA end fitting TRBJ2-7 better, the J assignment may be wrong. The germline V gene has CDR1 SGHRS and CDR2 YFSETQ. There are 13 residues in the CDR3.

V is TRBV5-1 and J is TRBJ1-1; maybe TRBD1 (6 bases). V lost 4 bases to trimming and J lost 7 bases, with 26 bases between them. Looked up from germline, CDR1 is SGHRS and CDR2 is YFSETQ. This CDR3 has 17 amino acids. CDR3 residues: CASSPGQTRTPGGEAFF. CDR3 DNA sequence: TGCGCCAGCAGCCCTGGACAGACCCGAACGCCGGGGGGTGAAGCTTTCTTT. Full variable domain (outside the CDR3, taken from reference TRBV5-1 and TRBJ1-1): KAGVTQTPRYLIKTRGQQVTLSCSPISGHRSVSWYQQTPGQGLQFLFEYFSETQRNKGNFPGRFSGRQFSNSRSEMNVSTLELGDSALYLCASSPGQTRTPGGEAFFGQGTRLTVV.

CDR3 sequence (DNA): TGTGCCAGCAGCTTCCAGCTAGCGTCGCTCTCCTACGAGCAGTACTTC. This gives the protein CASSFQLASLSYEQYF. This sequence joins TRBV12-1 and TRBJ2-7; the D call in the table, TRBD2, was not verified against the DNA. TRBV12-1 is deemed a pseudogene. The CDR3 has 16 amino acids.

The chain is built from TRBV7-9 and TRBJ2-7; tentatively, D is TRBD1 (6 bases). This CDR3 region has 13 residues. V lost 3 bases to trimming and J lost 9 bases, with 15 bases between them. Germline V lookup: CDR1 SEHNR, CDR2 FQNEAQ (reference sequence). The CDR3 region has the DNA TGTGCCAGCAGCTTTCCGCAAGACAGGACGCAGTACTTC. As protein: CASSFPQDRTQYF.

This chain links TRBV11-1 with TRBJ2-7; 9 positions agree with TRBD1. The CDR3 is made up of 14 amino acids. Germline CDR1 and CDR2: SGHAT and FQDESV (reference sequence). V trimming: 5 bases; J trimming: 2 bases; junction bases outside the gene matches: 4. The CDR3 nucleotides are TGTGCCAGCAGCCTCGGACAGGGGACCTACGAGCAGTACTTC. It yields the protein CASSLGQGTYEQYF.